This T cell receptor (beta chain) was sequenced during a study of cytomegalovirus exposure and HLA in healthy donors. Study background: Per a later analysis, the roughly 690 first-cohort and 95 to 150 validation repertoires shared one platform.

Details on this clone: Its antigen is currently unknown.

V shed 3 bases and J shed 5 bases, with 28 bases lying between them. The V gene's germline CDR1 is LNHDA and CDR2 SQIVND (reference sequence). The CDR3 is 19 amino acids. Sequencing used immunoSEQ multiplex PCR; TCRdb keeps in-frame clones, though not all of them. The data show a few hundred thousand clones, 80% to 90% seen once. Study conclusions and caveats: It was reported that the classifier diagnosed cytomegalovirus status with high specificity and sensitivity in both the original and validation cohorts. Associated with cytomegalovirus, according to the listing, were fewer than 200 TCR beta chains. It was confirmed in vitro that a few of the CMV-associated chains were specific for CMV antigens.

Sample: PBMCs. The sequence was obtained from a woman under 30 in good health and CMV-seronegative. V gene TRBV19 combines with J gene TRBJ2-5, with a possible D match to TRBD2 (6 bases). CDR3 loop: CASSISAGLRSGPGETQYF. DNA for the CDR3: TGTGCCAGTAGTATTAGTGCAGGGTTGAGGAGCGGGCCCGGGGAGACCCAGTACTTC.